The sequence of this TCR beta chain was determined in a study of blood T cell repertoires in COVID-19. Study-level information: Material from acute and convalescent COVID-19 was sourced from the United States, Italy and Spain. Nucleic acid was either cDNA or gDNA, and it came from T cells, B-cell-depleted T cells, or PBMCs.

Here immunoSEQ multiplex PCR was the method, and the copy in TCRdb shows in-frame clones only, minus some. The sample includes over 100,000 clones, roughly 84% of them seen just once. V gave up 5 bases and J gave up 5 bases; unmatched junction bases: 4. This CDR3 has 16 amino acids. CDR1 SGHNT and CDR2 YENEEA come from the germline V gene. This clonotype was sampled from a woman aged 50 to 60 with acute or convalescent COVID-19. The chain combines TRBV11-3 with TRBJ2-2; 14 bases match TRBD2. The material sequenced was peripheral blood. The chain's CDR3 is CASSRGLAGVTGELFF. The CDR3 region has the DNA TGTGCCAGCAGCCGGGGACTAGCGGGGGTAACCGGGGAGCTGTTTTTT. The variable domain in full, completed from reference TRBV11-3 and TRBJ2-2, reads EAGVVQSPRYKIIEKKQPVAFWCNPISGHNTLYWYLQNLGQGPELLIRYENEEAVDDSQLPKDRFSAERLKGVDSTLKIQPAELGDSAVYLCASSRGLAGVTGELFFGEGSRLTVL.